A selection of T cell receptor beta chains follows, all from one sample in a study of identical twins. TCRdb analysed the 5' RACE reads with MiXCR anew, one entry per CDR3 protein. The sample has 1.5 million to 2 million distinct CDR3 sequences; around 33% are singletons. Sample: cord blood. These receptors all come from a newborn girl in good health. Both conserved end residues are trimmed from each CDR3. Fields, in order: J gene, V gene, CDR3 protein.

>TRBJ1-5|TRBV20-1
SASLTGNQPQH
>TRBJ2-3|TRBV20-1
SARDDRRGTDTQY
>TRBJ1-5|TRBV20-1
SARWDTLNQPQH
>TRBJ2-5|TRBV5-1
ASSLGTGEETQY
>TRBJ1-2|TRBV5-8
ASSLGHRGLYGYT
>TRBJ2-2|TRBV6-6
TSSYRDSLNTGELF
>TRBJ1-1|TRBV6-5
ASSSSAGTGPKRAEAF
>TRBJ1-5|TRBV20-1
SALRRAGRSNQPQH
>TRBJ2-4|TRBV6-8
ASRDTRLRTLAKNIQY
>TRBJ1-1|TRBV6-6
ASSYPGGERTEAF
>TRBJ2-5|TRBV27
ASSFSPLLTQY
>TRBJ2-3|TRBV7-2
ASSLAPTGADTQY
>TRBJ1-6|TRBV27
ASSPRQGRWDSPLH
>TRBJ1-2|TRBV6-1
ASSEPSTGNYGYT
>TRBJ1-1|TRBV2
ARRAWRDTEAF
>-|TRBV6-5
ASRGTLSETQY
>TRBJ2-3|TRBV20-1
SARDHGRGARTDTQY
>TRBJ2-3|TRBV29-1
SVAPAGERPDTQY
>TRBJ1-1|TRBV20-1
SADRTGGLNTEAF
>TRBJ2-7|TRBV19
ASSMWGNEQY
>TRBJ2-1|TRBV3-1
ASRQDRRGLYNEQF
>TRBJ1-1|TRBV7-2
ASSLEGVLLNTEAF
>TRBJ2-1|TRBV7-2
ASSPQKAGYNEQF
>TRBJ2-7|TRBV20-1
SARDLKGPYNEQY
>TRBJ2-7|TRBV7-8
ASSRGQGGEQY
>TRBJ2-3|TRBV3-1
AGSQGTGDTQY
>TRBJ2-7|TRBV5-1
ASSRTGTGISSYEQY
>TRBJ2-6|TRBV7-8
ASSLALSSGANVLT
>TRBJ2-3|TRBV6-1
ASSGGTSGRTDTQY
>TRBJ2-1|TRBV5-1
ASSLASGANEQF
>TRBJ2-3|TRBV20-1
SAPRRGHTDTQY
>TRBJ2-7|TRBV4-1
ASSQDRGTAYYEQY
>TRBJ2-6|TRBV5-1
ANSLTQGTGANVLT
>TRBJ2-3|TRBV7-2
ASSLVGYTQY
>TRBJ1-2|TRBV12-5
ASGPTGYGYT
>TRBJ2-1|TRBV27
ASSLPSSGEQF
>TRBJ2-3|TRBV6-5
ASSRNLTDTQY
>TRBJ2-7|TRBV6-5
ASSYYASGHEQY
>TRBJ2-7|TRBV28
ASSTGQLPYEQY
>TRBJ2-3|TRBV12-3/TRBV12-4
ASSLGQGMPDTQY
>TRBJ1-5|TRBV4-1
ASSLTGQSLLLNQPQH
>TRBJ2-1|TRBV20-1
SQGRRTGIYNEQF
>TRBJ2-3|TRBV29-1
SVQRTGASTDTQY
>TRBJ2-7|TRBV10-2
ASSPIRSSYEQY
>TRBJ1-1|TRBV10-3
AISEVRQGLGNTEAF
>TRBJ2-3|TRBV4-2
ASSQDGAGGPQDTQY
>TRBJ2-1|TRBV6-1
ASSEPGTLAYNEQF
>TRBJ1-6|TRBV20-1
SADRTGDNSPLH
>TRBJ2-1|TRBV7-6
ASSLDLGLFEGEQF
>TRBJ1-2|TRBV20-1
RGQESYGYT
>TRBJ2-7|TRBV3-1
ASSQAGTGSCEQY
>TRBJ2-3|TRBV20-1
SARVRLRDTQY
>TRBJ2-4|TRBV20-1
SAIFLAKNIQY
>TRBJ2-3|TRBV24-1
ATSDGGLAGTNTQY
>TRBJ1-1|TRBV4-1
ASSQIGSMNTEAF
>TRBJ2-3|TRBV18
ASSPGLAGGKGDTQY
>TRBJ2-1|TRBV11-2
ASSLGSLAGGPYNEQF
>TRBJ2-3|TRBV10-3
AIRGDSDTQY
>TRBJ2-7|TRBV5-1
ASSLGYGEQY